This TCR beta chain was identified during a study of blood T cell repertoires in COVID-19. Study overall: Some COVID-19 samples were acute and others convalescent; all came from the United States, Italy and Spain. T cells, B-cell-depleted T cells, or PBMCs supplied cDNA or gDNA.

Original data processing: It was from reference gene primer amplification that nucleated cell counts were estimated. Method: immunoSEQ multiplex PCR; TCRdb's copy keeps in-frame clones and lacks some. That table gives V, J and clone size, and the DNA gave D and trimming. The sample has roughly 250,000 clones; nearly 85% are singletons. This CDR3 is 16 amino acids long. In germline, CDR1 is SGHNT, CDR2 YYREEE (reference sequence). V lost 2 bases and J lost 7; bases outside the gene matches: 7. The chain couples TRBV5-4 to TRBJ2-1, with 12 bases that match TRBD2. The sequence was obtained from a human donor in a cohort sampled during active COVID-19. The specimen sequenced was peripheral blood. CDR3 loop: CASSFGLAGLINEQFF. The CDR3 nucleotides are TGTGCCAGCAGCTTTGGACTAGCGGGGTTAATAAATGAGCAGTTCTTC.